This TCR beta chain originates from a study of glioma-infiltrating T cells. On this clonotype: Its cognate antigen is unknown. This clone may be a read error of a much larger clone one base away.

The iRepertoire nested amplicon-rescue multiplex PCR amplified TCR alpha and beta CDR3s from RNA. For one-step reverse transcription and amplification, 100-400 ng of tissue mRNA or PBMC total RNA was used. MiXCR, run by TCRdb on the multiplex PCR reads, gives a single entry per CDR3 protein. The sample contains under 200,000 distinct CDR3 sequences, under 55% of which appear only once. Study findings and constraints: Gliomas, especially low-grade, showed above-expected tissue-blood divergence; non-neoplastic patients showed below. CDR3 overlap between tissue and blood was very small.

The CDR3 spans 17 residues. Germline values: CDR1 LNHNV, CDR2 YYDKDF (reference sequence). V lost 6 bases and J lost 1, with 18 bases in between. This sequence was found in a human donor with low-grade glioma or glioblastoma, undergoing nonglioma brain surgery, or in good health (not recorded which). The V and J genes are TRBV15 and TRBJ2-2, with D possibly being TRBD2 (6 bases). Sequencing was carried out using glioma tissue, nonneoplastic brain tissue, or PBMCs (not recorded which). The CDR3, as DNA: TGTGCCACCAGAGGACCCAACAGACTAGAGAACACCGGGGAGCTGTTTTTT. Translated, it gives CATRGPNRLENTGELFF.